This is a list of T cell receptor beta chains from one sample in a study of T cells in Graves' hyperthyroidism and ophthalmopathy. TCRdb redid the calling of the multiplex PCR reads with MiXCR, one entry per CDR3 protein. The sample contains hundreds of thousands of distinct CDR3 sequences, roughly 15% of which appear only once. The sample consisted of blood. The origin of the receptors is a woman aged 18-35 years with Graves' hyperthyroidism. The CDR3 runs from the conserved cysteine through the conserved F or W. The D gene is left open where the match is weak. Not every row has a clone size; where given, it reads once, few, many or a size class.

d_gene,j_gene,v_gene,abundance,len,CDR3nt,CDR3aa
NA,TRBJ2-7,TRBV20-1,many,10,TGCAGTGCTGCAGCTTACGAGCAGTACTTC,CSAAAYEQYF
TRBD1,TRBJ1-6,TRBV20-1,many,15,TGCAGTGCTAGGTCAGGGGGCTCCTATAATTCACCCCTCCACTTT,CSARSGGSYNSPLHF
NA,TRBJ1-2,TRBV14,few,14,TGTGCCAGCAGCCAAGATATTGCCCTTCGGGGCTACACCTTC,CASSQDIALRGYTF
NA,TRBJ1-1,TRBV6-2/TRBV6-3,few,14,TGTGCCAGCAGTTATGGCGGCCAGAACACTGAAGCTTTCTTT,CASSYGGQNTEAFF
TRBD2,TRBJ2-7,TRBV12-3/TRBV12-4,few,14,TGTGCCAGCTCACGGGGGGGGGTCCGGGACGAGCAGTACTTC,CASSRGGVRDEQYF
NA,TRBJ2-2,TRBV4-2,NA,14,TGTGCCAGCAGCCAAGATGCGAACACCGGGGAGCTGTTTTTT,CASSQDANTGELFF
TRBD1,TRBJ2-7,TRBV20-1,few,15,TGCAGTGCTAGAGACCGGGACAGTTCCTCCTACGAGCAGTACTTC,CSARDRDSSSYEQYF
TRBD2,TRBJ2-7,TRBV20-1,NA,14,TGCAGTGCTGAAGGGACTAGCGGGGGCTACGAGCAGTACTTC,CSAEGTSGGYEQYF
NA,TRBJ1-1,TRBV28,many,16,TGTGCCAGCAGTAGGGGGGGGACAAGTATGAACACTGAAGCTTTCTTT,CASSRGGTSMNTEAFF
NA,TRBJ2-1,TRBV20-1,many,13,TGCAGTGCGACGGGAAGGAGGCCATCTGAGCAGTTCTTC,CSATGRRPSEQFF
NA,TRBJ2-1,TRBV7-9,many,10,TGTGCCAGCAGTATCAATGAGCAGTTCTTC,CASSINEQFF
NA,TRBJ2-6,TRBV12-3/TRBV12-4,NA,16,TGTGCCAGCGGAGGGGGGCCCGTCTCTGGGGCCAACGTCCTGACTTTC,CASGGGPVSGANVLTF
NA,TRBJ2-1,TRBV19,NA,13,TGTGCCAGTACCCAAACAGCAGCCGGTGAGCAGTTCTTC,CASTQTAAGEQFF
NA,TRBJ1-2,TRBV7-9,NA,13,TGTGCCAGCAGCTTAAGACCCGAGTATGGCTACACCTTC,CASSLRPEYGYTF
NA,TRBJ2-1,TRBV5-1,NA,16,TGCGCCAGCTCTCCCCATGGGGATAGCTCCTACAATGAGCAGTTCTTC,CASSPHGDSSYNEQFF
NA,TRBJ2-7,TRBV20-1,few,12,TGCAGTGCTAGCCCCCGGGTTGGCGAGCAGTACTTC,CSASPRVGEQYF
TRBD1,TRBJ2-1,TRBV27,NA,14,TGTGCCGGCAGTACTGGACAGGGCGCCAATGAGCAGTTCTTC,CAGSTGQGANEQFF
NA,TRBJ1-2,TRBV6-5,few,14,TGTGCCAGCAGTTATGGCCCCGGGCTCTATGGCTACACCTTC,CASSYGPGLYGYTF
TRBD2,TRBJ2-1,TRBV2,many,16,TGTGCCAGCATTCCTAGCGGGAGGATGACCTACAATGAGCAGTTCTTC,CASIPSGRMTYNEQFF
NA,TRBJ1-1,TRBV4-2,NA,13,TGTGCCAGCAGCCAAGTTGGCGGCGGTGAAGCTTTCTTT,CASSQVGGGEAFF
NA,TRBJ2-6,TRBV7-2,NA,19,TGTGCCAGCAGCTTAGTTACCATTTCAGCGTTCTCTGGGGCCAACGTCCTGACTTTC,CASSLVTISAFSGANVLTF
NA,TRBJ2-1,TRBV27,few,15,TGTGCCAGCATCCCGGGACATAACCTATACAATGAGCAGTTCTTC,CASIPGHNLYNEQFF
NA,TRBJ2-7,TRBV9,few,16,TGTGCCAGCAGCCACAATCTGGCAGGGGCCTCATACGAGCAGTACTTC,CASSHNLAGASYEQYF
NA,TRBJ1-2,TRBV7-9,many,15,TGTGCCAGCAGGGGGAGCACAGGGCAAGACTATGGCTACACCTTC,CASRGSTGQDYGYTF